This TCR beta chain was sequenced for a study of Ad26.COV2.S vaccination and SARS-CoV-2 variants. Whole-study context: Into the muscle, Ad26.COV2.S was dosed once or twice, 56 days apart. Notes on the study in general: An underestimation of total T cell responses may have resulted from the TCR breadth and depth analyses.

Germline assignment: CDR1 SNHLY and CDR2 FYNNEI. V lost 3 bases, J lost 5 bases, and 13 bases lay in between. This CDR3 contains 14 residues. TCRdb's copy holds only in-frame clones and misses some; the assay was immunoSEQ multiplex PCR. Of more than 300,000 clones in the sample, 86% are singletons; the top ten hold around 10%. Treatment reported: around 19 received Ad26.COV2.S at low or high dose, single or two shots; 5 received placebo; per-sample allocation not given. Sampling happened 63 days after the first vaccine or placebo injection. In Boston, the donor was an adult between 18-55 years of age. SARS-CoV-2 spike from the Wuhan strain was encoded by the vaccine, an Ad26 vector. In the case of this clone: The antigen remains undetermined.

This receptor was obtained from a person aged 18-60 years who received the Ad26.COV2.S COVID-19 vaccine or a placebo. The starting material was peripheral blood, obtained in a trial of Ad26.COV2.S vaccine versus placebo. This rearrangement joins TRBV2 to TRBJ1-2, with D hard to call. The CDR3, as DNA: TGTGCCAGCAGTGATCTAGGGCGGCCATATGGCTACACCTTC. Amino acids: CASSDLGRPYGYTF.